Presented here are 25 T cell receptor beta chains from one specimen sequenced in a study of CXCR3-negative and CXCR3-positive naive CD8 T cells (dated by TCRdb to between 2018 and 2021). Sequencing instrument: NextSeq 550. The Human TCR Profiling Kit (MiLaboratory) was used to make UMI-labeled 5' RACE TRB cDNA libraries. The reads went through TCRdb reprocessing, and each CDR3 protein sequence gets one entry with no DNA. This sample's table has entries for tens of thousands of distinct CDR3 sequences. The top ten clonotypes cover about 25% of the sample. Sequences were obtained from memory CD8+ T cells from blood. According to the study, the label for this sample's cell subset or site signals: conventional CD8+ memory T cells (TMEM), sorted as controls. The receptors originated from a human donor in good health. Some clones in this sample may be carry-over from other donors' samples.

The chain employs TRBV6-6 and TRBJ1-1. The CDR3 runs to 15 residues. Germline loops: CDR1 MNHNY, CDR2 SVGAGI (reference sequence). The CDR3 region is CASSYSIVMNTEAFF.

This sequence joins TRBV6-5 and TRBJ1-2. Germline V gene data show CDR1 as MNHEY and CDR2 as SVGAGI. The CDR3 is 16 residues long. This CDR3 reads CASSSSGGVTLWGYTF.

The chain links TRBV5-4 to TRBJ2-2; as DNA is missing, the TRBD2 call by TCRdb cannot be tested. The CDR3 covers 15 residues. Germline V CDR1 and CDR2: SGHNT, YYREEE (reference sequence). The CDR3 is CASSPGGGLYGELFF. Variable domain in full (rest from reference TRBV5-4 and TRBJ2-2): ETGVTQSPTHLIKTRGQQVTLRCSSQSGHNTVSWYQQALGQGPQFIFQYYREEENGRGNFPPRFSGLQFPNYSSELNVNALELDDSALYLCASSPGGGLYGELFFGEGSRLTVL.

CDR3 in amino acids: CSARDRGEAGELFF. The chain combines TRBV20-1 with TRBJ2-2; the D call of TRBD2 rests on TCRdb alone, since no DNA is present to check it. This CDR3 spans 14 amino acids. Germline assignment: CDR1 DFQATT and CDR2 SNEGSKA (reference sequence).

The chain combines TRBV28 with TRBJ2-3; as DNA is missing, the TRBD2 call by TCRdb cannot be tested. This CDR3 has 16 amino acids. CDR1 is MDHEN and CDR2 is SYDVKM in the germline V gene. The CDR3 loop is CASSLKSPRGTDTQYF.

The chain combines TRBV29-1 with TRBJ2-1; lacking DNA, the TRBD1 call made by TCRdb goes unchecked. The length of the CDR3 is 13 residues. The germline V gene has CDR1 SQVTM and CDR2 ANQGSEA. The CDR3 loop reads CSVDRTDYNEQFF.

CDR3 residues: CSAPIAGGPDEQFF. The genes are TRBV20-1 and TRBJ2-1; TCRdb lists TRBD2, though no DNA is available to test this call. This CDR3 region has 14 residues. CDR1 and CDR2 from the germline V gene are DFQATT and SNEGSKA (reference sequence).

CDR3 sequence reads: CASSFVRGRWQETQYF. This chain uses TRBV7-9 with TRBJ2-5; the D call from TCRdb, TRBD1, cannot be confirmed without DNA. The CDR3 extends over 16 amino acids. CDR1 SEHNR and CDR2 FQNEAQ come from the germline V gene (reference sequence). Looking up the rest from reference TRBV7-9 and TRBJ2-5 gives the full variable domain: DTGVSQNPRHKITKRGQNVTFRCDPISEHNRLYWYRQTLGQGPEFLTYFQNEAQLEKSRLLSDRFSAERPKGSFSTLEIQRTEQGDSAMYLCASSFVRGRWQETQYFGPGTRLLVL.

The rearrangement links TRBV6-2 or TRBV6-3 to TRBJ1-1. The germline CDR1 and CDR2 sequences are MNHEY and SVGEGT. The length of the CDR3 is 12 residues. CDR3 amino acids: CASEGILTEAFF.

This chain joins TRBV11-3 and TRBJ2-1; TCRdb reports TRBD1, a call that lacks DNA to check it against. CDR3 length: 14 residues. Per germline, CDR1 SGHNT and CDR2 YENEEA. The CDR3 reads CASSDRGPYNEQFF. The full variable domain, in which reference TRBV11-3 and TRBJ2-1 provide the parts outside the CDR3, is EAGVVQSPRYKIIEKKQPVAFWCNPISGHNTLYWYLQNLGQGPELLIRYENEEAVDDSQLPKDRFSAERLKGVDSTLKIQPAELGDSAVYLCASSDRGPYNEQFFGPGTRLTVL.

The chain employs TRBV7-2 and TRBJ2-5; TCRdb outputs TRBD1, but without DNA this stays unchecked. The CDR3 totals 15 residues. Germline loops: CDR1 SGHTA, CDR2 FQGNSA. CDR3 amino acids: CASSAVTLSEETQYF.

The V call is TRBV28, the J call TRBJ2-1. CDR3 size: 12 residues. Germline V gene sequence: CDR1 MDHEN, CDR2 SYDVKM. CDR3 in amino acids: CASSYLYNEQFF.

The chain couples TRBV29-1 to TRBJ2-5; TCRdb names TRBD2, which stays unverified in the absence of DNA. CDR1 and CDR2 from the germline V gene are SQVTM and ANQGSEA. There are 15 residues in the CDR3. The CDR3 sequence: CSVDGVLAGEETQYF.

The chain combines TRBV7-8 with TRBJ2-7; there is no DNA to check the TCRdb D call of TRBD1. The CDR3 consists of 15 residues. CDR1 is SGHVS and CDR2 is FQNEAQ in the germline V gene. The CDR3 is CASSGTGDSSYEQYF.

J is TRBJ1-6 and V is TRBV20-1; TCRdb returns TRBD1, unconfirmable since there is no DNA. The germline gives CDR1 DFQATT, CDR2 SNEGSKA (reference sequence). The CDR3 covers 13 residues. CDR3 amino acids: CSANDRENSPLHF.

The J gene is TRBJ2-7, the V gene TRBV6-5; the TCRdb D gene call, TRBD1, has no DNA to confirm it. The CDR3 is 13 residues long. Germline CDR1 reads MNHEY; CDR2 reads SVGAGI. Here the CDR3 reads CASSATAPYEQYF.

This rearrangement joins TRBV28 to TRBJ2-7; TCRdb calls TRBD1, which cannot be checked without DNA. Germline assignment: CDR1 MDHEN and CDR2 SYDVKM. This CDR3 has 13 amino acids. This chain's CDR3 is CASHEVGAYEQYF.

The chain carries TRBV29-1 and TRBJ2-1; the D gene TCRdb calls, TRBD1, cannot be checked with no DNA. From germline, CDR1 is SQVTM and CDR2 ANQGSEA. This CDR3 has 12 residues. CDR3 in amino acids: CSAGGARGEQFF.

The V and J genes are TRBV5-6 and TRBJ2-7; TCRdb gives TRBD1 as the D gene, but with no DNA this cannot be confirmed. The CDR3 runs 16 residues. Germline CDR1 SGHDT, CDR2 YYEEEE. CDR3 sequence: CASSSRTETPSDEQYF.

The chain's CDR3 is CASRITPGQTYEQYF. This sequence joins TRBV27 and TRBJ2-7; the TCRdb D gene call, TRBD1, has no DNA to confirm it. Germline V CDR1 and CDR2: MNHEY, SMNVEV (reference sequence). CDR3 length: 15 amino acids.

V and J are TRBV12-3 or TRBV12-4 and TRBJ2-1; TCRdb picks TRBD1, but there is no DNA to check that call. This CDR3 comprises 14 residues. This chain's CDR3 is CASRSWTEGNEQFF.

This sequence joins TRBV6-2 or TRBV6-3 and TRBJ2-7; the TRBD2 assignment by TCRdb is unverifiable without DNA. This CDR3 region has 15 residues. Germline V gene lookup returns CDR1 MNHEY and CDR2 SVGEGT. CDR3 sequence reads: CASSYTASASYEQYF.

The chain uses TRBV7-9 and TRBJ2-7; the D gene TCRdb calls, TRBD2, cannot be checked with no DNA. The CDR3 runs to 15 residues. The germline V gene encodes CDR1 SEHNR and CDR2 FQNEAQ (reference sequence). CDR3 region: CASSAGLAGIYEQYF.

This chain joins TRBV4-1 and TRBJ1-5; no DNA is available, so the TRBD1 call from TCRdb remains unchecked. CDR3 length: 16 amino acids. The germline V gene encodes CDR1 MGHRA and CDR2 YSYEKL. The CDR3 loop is CASSPSGTGGNQPQHF.

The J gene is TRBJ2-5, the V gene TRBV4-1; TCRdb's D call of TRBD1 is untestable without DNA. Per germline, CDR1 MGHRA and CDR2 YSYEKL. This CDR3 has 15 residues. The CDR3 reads CASSQIPTGGETQYF.